The 31 T cell receptor beta chains below come from one sample, sequenced in a study of blood T cell repertoires in COVID-19. This table comes from immunoSEQ multiplex PCR, and its TCRdb copy is limited to in-frame clones, with some not included. The sample records roughly 32,000 clones, about nine tenths being singletons. Sequenced: peripheral blood. These receptors came from a man between 60 and 70 years old with active COVID-19.

V gene TRBV19 combines with J gene TRBJ2-5, with TRBD1 as a possible D gene (6 bases). V lost 6 bases and J 5 bases, leaving 13 bases between the germline ends. CDR1 is LNHDA, CDR2 SQIVND, per germline (reference sequence). This CDR3 comprises 13 residues. The CDR3 DNA follows: TGTGCCAGTAGCGGCAGGGGTTTGGAGACCCAGTACTTC. It translates to CASSGRGLETQYF.

This clone was seen only a few times. The chain combines TRBV10-1 with TRBJ2-7; 9 bases line up with TRBD1. The CDR3 sequence is 13 residues long. With V trimmed by 4 bases and J by 7 bases, 5 bases remained unmatched. Looked up from germline, CDR1 is WNHNN and CDR2 is SYGVQD (reference sequence). CDR3 bases: TGCGCCAGCAGTGCCCGGGACAGGGAGGAGCAGTACTTC. Translating gives CASSARDREEQYF.

This chain uses TRBV7-2 with TRBJ1-1, with D possibly TRBD1 on 6 matching bases. V lost 5 bases and J lost 11, with 21 bases in between. The V gene's germline CDR1 is SGHTA and CDR2 FQGNSA. This CDR3 comprises 14 residues. In DNA form, the CDR3 reads TGTGCCAGCAGCCCCAAAGCCTCAGGGGTCACCGCTTTCTTT. This codes for CASSPKASGVTAFF.

By share, this clone counts as medium-sized (0.01 to 0.1%). The chain joins TRBV9 to TRBJ2-7; perhaps TRBD1 as D (6 bases). Trimming removed 3 bases at V and 6 bases at J, with 13 bases between. Germline CDR1 reads SGDLS; CDR2 reads YYNGEE. This CDR3 spans 13 amino acids. The DNA for the CDR3 is TGTGCCAGCAGCGCAGGGGATATGTCCGAGCAGTACTTC. It translates to CASSAGDMSEQYF.

The chain couples TRBV20-1 to TRBJ1-1, with TRBD1 as a possible D gene (6 bases). Trimming cost V 6 bases and J 11 bases, with 16 bases left between them. The CDR3 loop spans 11 amino acids. Germline CDR1 is DFQATT and CDR2 is SNEGSKA (reference sequence). In nucleotides, the CDR3 is TGCAGTGCCAAGACAGGACCGGAGGCTTTCTTT. Encoded protein: CSAKTGPEAFF.

V is TRBV18 and J is TRBJ1-6, with 7 bases fitting TRBD1. Germline values: CDR1 KGHSH, CDR2 LQKENI. With 5 bases clipped from V and 0 bases from J, the junction kept 4 bases outside the gene matches. The CDR3 totals 16 residues. DNA for the CDR3: TGTGCCAGCTCATCGGGACAGAGCTCCTATAATTCACCCCTCCACTTT. The encoded protein is CASSSGQSSYNSPLHF.

This rearrangement joins TRBV2 to TRBJ2-7, with TRBD1 matching 7 bases. The length of the CDR3 is 14 residues. J was trimmed by 6 bases and V by 3 bases; bases with no gene match: 8. CDR1 and CDR2 from the germline V gene are SNHLY and FYNNEI. The chain's CDR3 is CASSDSTGLGEQYF. The CDR3 nucleotides read TGTGCCAGCAGTGACTCGACAGGGTTGGGCGAGCAGTACTTC.

The chain joins TRBV7-2 to TRBJ2-7, with D possibly being TRBD2 (6 bases). CDR1 is SGHTA, CDR2 FQGNSA, per germline. V was shortened by 5 bases and J by 0 bases, with 11 bases between the two germline ends. This CDR3 spans 14 amino acids. Here the CDR3 reads CASSPQGGSYEQYF. As DNA, the CDR3 is TGTGCCAGCAGCCCCCAGGGAGGCTCCTACGAGCAGTACTTC.

This clone was picked up one time. The rearrangement links TRBV27 to TRBJ2-1, with 8 bases that match TRBD2. The CDR3 runs 14 residues. Germline V gene lookup returns CDR1 MNHEY and CDR2 SMNVEV (reference sequence). Trimming took 5 bases from V and 3 from J; bases not matched to a gene: 3. The CDR3 here is CASSGLAVYNEQFF. Here the CDR3 DNA reads TGTGCCAGCAGTGGACTAGCTGTCTACAATGAGCAGTTCTTC.

The chain links TRBV4-2 to TRBJ2-1; the match to TRBD1 covers 11 bases. The V segment lost 0 bases and the J segment 6 bases; nucleotides outside the gene matches: 7. The CDR3 length is 17 residues. Germline V gene data show CDR1 as LGHNA and CDR2 as YNFKEQ. The CDR3 protein is CASSQDARDRGFNEQFF. CDR3 in DNA: TGTGCCAGCAGCCAAGATGCAAGGGACAGGGGGTTCAATGAGCAGTTCTTC.

The V call is TRBV12-5, the J call TRBJ2-1; TRBD1 matches at 11 bases. V lost 3 bases to trimming and J lost 7 bases; unmatched junction nucleotides: 8. CDR3 length equals 16 residues. CDR1 and CDR2 (germline): LGHNT, FRNRAP. The CDR3 is CASGFGGQGAGNEQFF. The CDR3 DNA sequence: TGTGCTAGTGGTTTTGGTGGACAGGGGGCCGGGAATGAGCAGTTCTTC. The complete variable domain, with remaining parts taken from reference TRBV12-5 and TRBJ2-1, reads DARVTQTPRHKVTEMGQEVTMRCQPILGHNTVFWYRQTMMQGLELLAYFRNRAPLDDSGMPKDRFSAEMPDATLATLKIQPSEPRDSAVYFCASGFGGQGAGNEQFFGPGTRLTVL.

This rearrangement joins TRBV7-3 to TRBJ2-5; D possibly corresponds to TRBD2 (6 bases). Germline values: CDR1 SGHTA, CDR2 FQGTGA. V was trimmed by 1 base and J by 4 bases, leaving 7 bases between them. The CDR3 runs to 13 residues. DNA of the CDR3: TGTGCCAGCAGCTTAATGGGGGGAGAGACCCAGTACTTC. This encodes CASSLMGGETQYF.

The gene calls are TRBV19 and TRBJ2-7; D possibly corresponds to TRBD2 (6 bases). Between the trimmed V and J ends, which lost 5 bases and 5 bases, there was a span of 16 bases. Germline CDR1 LNHDA, CDR2 SQIVND (reference sequence). The CDR3 totals 14 residues. The CDR3 DNA reads as TGTGCCAGTAGTGTCGCGATTGGAGGGCACGAGCAGTACTTC. Translated: CASSVAIGGHEQYF. The variable domain in full, with the rest retrieved from reference TRBV19 and TRBJ2-7, is DGGITQSPKYLFRKEGQNVTLSCEQNLNHDAMYWYRQDPGQGLRLIYYSQIVNDFQKGDIAEGYSVSREKKESFPLTVTSAQKNPTAFYLCASSVAIGGHEQYFGPGTRLTVT.

The rearrangement uses TRBV5-6 and TRBJ1-4; 10 bases align to TRBD1. The ends lost 4 bases at V and 8 bases at J; junction bases unmatched: 8. This CDR3 has 15 amino acids. CDR1 and CDR2 (germline): SGHDT, YYEEEE. CDR3 sequence reads: CASSIRDRGFEKLFF. CDR3 coding DNA: TGTGCCAGCAGCATCCGGGACAGGGGTTTCGAAAAACTGTTTTTT.

The chain has TRBV6-5 and TRBJ2-6, with unresolved D. This CDR3 has 14 residues. The V and J ends lost 7 bases and 3 bases respectively, with 10 bases between them. Germline CDR1 and CDR2: MNHEY and SVGAGI. CDR3 sequence: CASTLGFGANVLTF. The CDR3 nucleotides read TGTGCCAGCACCCTAGGTTTTGGGGCCAACGTCCTGACTTTC.

The rearrangement joins TRBV10-3 to TRBJ1-1, with no clear D. This CDR3 spans 13 amino acids. Trimming left V 0 bases short and J 1 base short, with 3 bases between. From germline, CDR1 is ENHRY and CDR2 SYGVKD. CDR3 region: CAISESANTEAFF. In DNA, the CDR3 is TGTGCCATCAGTGAGTCGGCGAACACTGAAGCTTTCTTT.

This chain links TRBV10-3 with TRBJ2-2, with D tentatively TRBD2 (6 bases). This CDR3 is built from 14 residues. Germline V lookup: CDR1 ENHRY, CDR2 SYGVKD. V lost 3 bases and J lost 4, with 9 bases in between. CDR3: CAISDRAGTGELFF. The CDR3 DNA is TGTGCCATCAGTGACAGAGCGGGCACCGGGGAGCTGTTTTTT.

In this sample, this clone turned up once. J is TRBJ2-2 and V is TRBV19; 7 bases are a match to TRBD1. Germline V CDR1 and CDR2: LNHDA, SQIVND (reference sequence). V dropped 3 bases and J dropped 7; count of bases not matched to a gene: 5. CDR3 length: 14 residues. The DNA of the CDR3 is TGTGCCAGTAGTATTGACAGGGCCGGCGGGGAGCTGTTTTTT. It encodes CASSIDRAGGELFF.

V is TRBV11-2 and J is TRBJ1-6, with a possible D match to TRBD1 (6 bases). Trimming pared 5 bases from V and 10 bases from J, leaving 12 bases between. Per germline, CDR1 SGHAT and CDR2 FQNNGV. The CDR3 is 13 amino acids. This chain's CDR3 is CASSGTGSSPLHF. The CDR3 nucleotides are TGTGCCAGCAGCGGAACAGGGTCCTCACCCCTCCACTTT.

This chain joins TRBV9 and TRBJ2-1; D is ambiguous. Germline CDR1 is SGDLS and CDR2 is YYNGEE. The CDR3 has 15 residues. The V end lost 3 bases, the J end lost 0 bases, and 10 bases lay between the germline ends. CDR3 sequence reads: CASSDERSSYNEQFF. As DNA, the CDR3 is TGTGCCAGCAGCGACGAGCGTAGCTCCTACAATGAGCAGTTCTTC.

Here the CDR3 DNA reads TGTGCCAGCAGCTTGGGTACCTACGAGCAGTACTTC. It yields the protein CASSLGTYEQYF. The rearrangement links TRBV5-6 to TRBJ2-7; D remains unclear. The CDR3 sequence is 12 residues long. V was clipped by 0 bases and J by 2 bases, with 3 bases between them. The germline gives CDR1 SGHDT, CDR2 YYEEEE. Using reference TRBV5-6 and TRBJ2-7 for the parts outside the CDR3, the full variable domain is DAGVTQSPTHLIKTRGQQVTLRCSPKSGHDTVSWYQQALGQGPQFIFQYYEEEERQRGNFPDRFSGHQFPNYSSELNVNALLLGDSALYLCASSLGTYEQYFGPGTRLTVT.

This chain connects TRBV7-9 to TRBJ2-3, with TRBD1 matching over 8 bases. Looked up from germline, CDR1 is SEHNR and CDR2 is FQNEAQ (reference sequence). The CDR3 has 17 residues. The trim removed 1 base at V and 5 bases at J, leaving 11 bases unmatched. The DNA for the CDR3 is TGTGCCAGCAGCTTAGAGTCGGGCAGGGGGCGCAAAGATACGCAGTATTTT. Translated, it gives CASSLESGRGRKDTQYF.

This clone was seen a few times. The V gene is TRBV19, the J gene TRBJ1-1; TRBD1 matches at 10 bases. Trimming cost V 4 bases and J 1 base; bases outside gene matches: 0. Germline-derived CDR1 and CDR2 are LNHDA and SQIVND (reference sequence). CDR3 size: 14 residues. This CDR3 reads CASSRQGANTEAFF. For the CDR3, the DNA is TGTGCCAGTAGTAGACAGGGGGCGAACACTGAAGCTTTCTTT.

This clone appeared a single time. This chain connects TRBV6-5 to TRBJ2-3; the match to TRBD2 covers 9 bases. Germline CDR1 reads MNHEY; CDR2 reads SVGAGI. V shed 5 bases, J shed 1 base, and the junction held 4 bases outside the gene matches. There are 15 residues in the CDR3. In nucleotides, the CDR3 is TGTGCCAGCAGTATGACTAGCGGCGGCACAGATACGCAGTATTTT. This gives the protein CASSMTSGGTDTQYF.

The V and J genes are TRBV5-1 and TRBJ1-1, with TRBD1 matching over 8 bases. This CDR3 has 14 residues. Trimming took 4 bases from V and 5 from J; bases not matched to a gene: 7. Per the germline V gene, CDR1 is SGHRS and CDR2 is YFSETQ. The CDR3 spells CASSGTGGRTEAFF. CDR3 bases: TGCGCCAGCAGCGGTACAGGGGGTAGGACTGAAGCTTTCTTT.

V is TRBV15 and J is TRBJ2-2; 7 bases are a match to TRBD2. Trimming took 8 bases from V and 4 from J; bases not matched to a gene: 10. The CDR3 consists of 15 residues. CDR1 and CDR2 (germline): LNHNV, YYDKDF (reference sequence). In DNA form, the CDR3 reads TGTGCCACCCTCCCCGGGGTAGCGGGCACCGGGGAGCTGTTTTTT. This sequence encodes CATLPGVAGTGELFF.

The chain recombines TRBV4-3 with TRBJ2-7; the D is unclear. V lost 0 bases, J lost 0 bases, and 12 bases lay in between. Germline-derived CDR1 and CDR2 are LGHNA and YSLEER. The CDR3 consists of 16 residues. The CDR3 reads CASSQDGRPFSYEQYF. The CDR3 DNA follows: TGCGCCAGCAGCCAAGATGGCAGGCCTTTCTCCTACGAGCAGTACTTC.

V usage is TRBV15 and J usage is TRBJ2-7; 9 positions match TRBD1. The CDR3 loop spans 15 amino acids. CDR1 is LNHNV and CDR2 is YYDKDF in the germline V gene (reference sequence). V lost 0 bases and J lost 6; bases outside the gene matches: 6. DNA for the CDR3: TGTGCCACCAGCAGAGAGGTGGGGACAGGGTTCGAGCAGTACTTC. Translating it yields CATSREVGTGFEQYF.

The chain employs TRBV7-2 and TRBJ1-1, with D possibly being TRBD1 (6 bases). The V gene lost 2 bases and the J gene lost 4 bases, with 17 bases spanning the gap. This CDR3 is 16 amino acids long. Germline loops: CDR1 SGHTA, CDR2 FQGNSA. CDR3 sequence (DNA): TGTGCCAGCAGCTTAATATCAGGGGTTACCCTCACTGAAGCTTTCTTT. Protein sequence: CASSLISGVTLTEAFF.

This clone occurred once. J is TRBJ1-6 and V is TRBV4-3; D not certain. CDR1 is LGHNA and CDR2 is YSLEER in the germline V gene. This CDR3 has 15 residues. The germline V and J ends were trimmed by 0 bases and 2 bases, with 5 bases remaining between them. The DNA of the CDR3 is TGCGCCAGCAGCCAAGATCAGGCCTATAATTCACCCCTCCACTTT. Amino acid sequence: CASSQDQAYNSPLHF.

A single count supports this clone. The chain has TRBV28 and TRBJ2-7; possible D gene TRBD2, 5 bases. V lost 3 bases, J lost 0 bases, and 12 bases lay in between. CDR3 length: 15 amino acids. Germline V gives CDR1 MDHEN, CDR2 SYDVKM. CDR3 loop: CASSFPTGSSYEQYF. Here the CDR3 DNA reads TGTGCCAGCAGTTTCCCGACGGGGAGCTCCTACGAGCAGTACTTC.